Shown below are 2 T cell receptor beta chains from a single sample sequenced in a study of shared clonotypes between healthy human individuals. CD45RO-negative, CCR7-selected cells formed the naive CD8 fraction, which excluded terminally differentiated effector memory CD45RA+ cells. Profiling relied on immunoSEQ multiplex PCR, and the TCRdb table lists in-frame clones only, not all of them. The sample has about 2.1 million clones, 80% to 95% seen once; the top ten hold more than 1.5%. Specimen: naive CD8+ T cells from PBMCs. These receptors all stem from a man aged 18 to 35 in good health. Some clones in this sample may be carry-over from other donors' samples.

The genes are TRBV5-1 and TRBJ1-5; D uncertain. With 0 bases removed from V and 0 bases from J, the gap between germline ends came to 4 bases. The CDR3 is made up of 14 amino acids. The germline CDR1 and CDR2 sequences are SGHRS and YFSETQ. CDR3 nucleotides: TGCGCCAGCAGCTTGGGACATAGCAATCAGCCCCAGCATTTT. Residues: CASSLGHSNQPQHF.

V and J are TRBV28 and TRBJ1-3; D not certain. Trimming removed 6 bases from V and 0 bases from J, with 12 bases in between. The CDR3 length is 15 residues. From germline, CDR1 is MDHEN and CDR2 SYDVKM. The CDR3 is CASSTDGYSGNTIYF. CDR3 coding DNA: TGTGCCAGCAGCACGGACGGCTACTCTGGAAACACCATATATTTT.